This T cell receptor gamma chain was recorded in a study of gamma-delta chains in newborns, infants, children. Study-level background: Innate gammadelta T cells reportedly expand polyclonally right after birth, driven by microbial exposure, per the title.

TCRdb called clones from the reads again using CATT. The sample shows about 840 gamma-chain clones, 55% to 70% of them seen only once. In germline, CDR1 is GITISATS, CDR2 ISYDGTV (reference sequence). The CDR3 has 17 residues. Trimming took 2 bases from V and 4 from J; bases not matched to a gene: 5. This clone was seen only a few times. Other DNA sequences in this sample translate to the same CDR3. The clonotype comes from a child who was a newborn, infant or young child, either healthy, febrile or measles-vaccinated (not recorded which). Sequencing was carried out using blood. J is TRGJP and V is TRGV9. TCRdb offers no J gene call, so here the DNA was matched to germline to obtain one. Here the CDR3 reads CALWEAPQELGKKIKVF. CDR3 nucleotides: TGTGCCTTGTGGGAGGCCCCACAAGAGTTGGGCAAAAAAATCAAGGTATTT.